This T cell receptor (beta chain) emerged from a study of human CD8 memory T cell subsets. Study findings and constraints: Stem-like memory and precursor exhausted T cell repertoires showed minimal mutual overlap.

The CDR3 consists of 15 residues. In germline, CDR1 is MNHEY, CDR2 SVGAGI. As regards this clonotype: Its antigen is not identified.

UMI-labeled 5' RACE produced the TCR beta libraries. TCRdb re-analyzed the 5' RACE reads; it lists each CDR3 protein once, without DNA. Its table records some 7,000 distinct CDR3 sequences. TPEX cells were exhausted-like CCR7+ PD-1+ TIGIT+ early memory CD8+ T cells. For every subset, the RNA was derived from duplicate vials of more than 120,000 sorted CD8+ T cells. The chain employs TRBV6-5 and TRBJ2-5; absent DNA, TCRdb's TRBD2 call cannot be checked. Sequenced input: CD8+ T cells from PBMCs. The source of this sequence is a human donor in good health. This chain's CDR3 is CASSYSPAEGETQYF.